This TCR beta chain was documented in a study of T cell changes during pregnancy in multiple sclerosis. This clone was recorded only once. The protocol was immunoSEQ multiplex PCR, while the TCRdb copy is restricted to in-frame clones and leaves out a portion. The sample has 35,000 or so clones, 88% seen once. The CDR3 runs to 15 residues. V dropped 0 bases and J dropped 6 bases, with 12 bases sitting between them. Germline CDR1 reads SGHAT; CDR2 reads FQNNGV. This rearrangement joins TRBV11-2 to TRBJ2-1; maybe TRBD2 (6 bases). Sequenced here: CD4+ T cells from peripheral blood mononuclear cells, sampled before pregnancy. The TCR sequence derives from a female donor with multiple sclerosis, enrolled in a pregnancy study. The CDR3 region has the DNA TGTGCCAGCAGCTTAGACCCGGGACTCTCCAATGAGCAGTTCTTC. Protein product: CASSLDPGLSNEQFF.